This T cell receptor (beta chain) was recorded in a study of T cells in Graves' hyperthyroidism and ophthalmopathy (dated by TCRdb to about 2019). Context from the whole study: Peripheral blood samples were taken at initial diagnosis, before any treatment was given. Following sampling, methimazole starting at 30 mg daily was given to hyperthyroidism patients, and high-dose intravenous methylprednisolone was given to ophthalmopathy patients. The paper describes TCR Vbeta CDR3 sequencing of more than 120 peripheral blood samples, made up of 40 to 45 ophthalmopathy patients, 70 to 75 hyperthyroidism patients and roughly 17 progressor patients. The 100 or so discovery patients were divided at random into training and test sets in a 7:3 ratio. Whether ophthalmopathy could be predicted prospectively was tested in an independent validation cohort made up of 18 to 20 hyperthyroidism patients plus 17 patients who later progressed to ophthalmopathy. The study also compared thyroid tissue and blood T-cell repertoires from about 6 Graves' hyperthyroidism patients. A discovery cohort of fewer than 110 patients, roughly 45 with Graves' ophthalmopathy and approximately 60 with stable Graves' hyperthyroidism, was used to find distinguishing TCR V-J signatures.

TCR beta CDR3 regions were amplified from RNA transcripts. The first round of RT-PCR for the TCR CDR3 was performed with the HTBI primer set and the Qiagen OneStep RT-PCR kit. Libraries were constructed in a second round of multiplex PCR, after which size selection and purification were performed. Sequencing of the libraries was done on an Illumina HiSeq2000 using paired-end 100 bp reads. Concerning the study's data processing: SOAPnuke was used to process the raw data, removing reads that contained adapters or uncalled bases, had a mean Phred below 15, or lacked an exact match to the constant primer or identifier. COPE v1.2.5 was used to merge high-quality paired reads, and clonotypes were defined as unique nucleotide sequences. Clonotypes were aligned to IMGT TRBV, TRBD and TRBJ reference segments using MiTCR v1.1. The analysis included only V-J combinations with a frequency above 0.0001, which together covered more than 99% of the repertoires. The TCS score was defined as F50 (clonal expansion) divided by E x V (chaos), with BLOSUM62-based TCRdist calculated between CDR3 peptides within each V-J. Welch's t-statistics and random forest reduced around 510 V-J features to 10 to 15, which were used in a naive Bayes classifier (R e1071). TCRdb reran the public reads through fastp at Q25 and MiXCR, keeping productive beta chains. Under each unique CDR3 protein, matching rows form one entry showing the most common genes and DNA. The V and J calls and clone size come from TCRdb's table, not from the authors' own analysis. For this sample the table gives 690,000 or so distinct CDR3 sequences, of which around 20% were detected only once. 16% of the sample goes to the ten largest clones.

Overall study results and their limits: During validation, the model predicted progression to ophthalmopathy a median of approximately 6 months ahead of onset, with almost 71% sensitivity and 72% to 85% specificity. A model built on a 13 V-J signature distinguished ophthalmopathy from stable hyperthyroidism, reaching approximately 89% sensitivity and under 84% specificity in cross-validation and 80%/75% in testing. Sample size was not statistically predetermined, and blinding of investigators to group allocation was not performed. Most expanded thyroid clonotypes (frequency above 0.001) were also detected in blood, suggesting blood repertoires may reflect thyroid immune responses.

With regard to this clonotype: Its recognized antigen is unknown. No much larger clone exists at a distance of one base, and base qualities are not known.

A distance of 10 bases separates the germline ends of V and J, which lose 0 bases and 11 bases respectively. Per the germline V gene (reference sequence), MNHEY is the CDR1 and SMNVEV is the CDR2. The CDR3 holds 13 amino acids from the cysteine to the phenylalanine. The read is trimmed to its CDR3 DNA, 39 bases read in frame from base 1. Hyperthyroidism patients were aged 18 to 65 years and newly diagnosed, with disease duration of less than 2 months. Any patient with an uncontrolled infection, another autoimmune disease, pregnancy or lactation was excluded. Diagnoses were established on the basis of clinical symptoms, serum thyroxine and TRAb, thyroid ultrasound, and orbital computed tomography. For progressor patients, blood was drawn at the first diagnosis of hyperthyroidism, before any ophthalmopathy symptoms had appeared. PBMCs were separated from about 10 ml of fresh peripheral blood using Ficoll-Paque density gradient centrifugation. Patients classed as progressors first received a Graves' hyperthyroidism diagnosis and then went on to develop ophthalmopathy during follow-up. Total RNA was extracted using Trizol reagent, and RNA quality was assessed on an Agilent 2100 Bioanalyzer.

This receptor was taken from a woman in her 50s with Graves' hyperthyroidism that later progressed to Graves' ophthalmopathy. Sequenced input: blood. The rearranged segments are TRBV27 and TRBJ1-4; TRBD1 is perhaps the D gene, given 5 matching bases. The DNA reads TGTGCCAGCAGTTTATCGCCAGGGTTGAAACTGTTTTTT. It is translated as CASSLSPGLKLFF.